The 24 T cell receptor beta chains presented below share a single source sample, sequenced in a study of blood T cell repertoires in COVID-19. Some clones are missing from TCRdb's copy, which holds only in-frame ones; the method was immunoSEQ multiplex PCR. The data contain about 42,000 clones, roughly 92% of them singletons. The sample consisted of peripheral blood. These receptors were taken from a man aged 50 to 60 with active COVID-19.

The chain carries TRBV5-5 and TRBJ1-1, with D hard to call. Per germline, CDR1 SGHKS and CDR2 YYEKEE (reference sequence). V lost 4 bases to trimming and J lost 1 base, with 8 bases between them. The CDR3 is 13 amino acids. The CDR3 reads CASSTQSNTEAFF. CDR3 nucleotide sequence: TGTGCCAGCAGCACCCAGTCGAACACTGAAGCTTTCTTT.

CDR3 nucleotides: TGTGCCAGTAGTATCAGGGGGACCTCCTACAATGAGCAGTTCTTC. Residues: CASSIRGTSYNEQFF. V gene TRBV19 combines with J gene TRBJ2-1, with 7 bases that match TRBD1. J lost 0 bases, V lost 3 bases, and 2 bases had no gene match. Germline CDR1 reads LNHDA; CDR2 reads SQIVND (reference sequence). The CDR3 is made up of 15 amino acids.

This chain joins TRBV28 and TRBJ2-5, with 9 bases that match TRBD1. V was clipped by 6 bases and J by 2 bases; unmatched bases: 22. Germline V gene lookup returns CDR1 MDHEN and CDR2 SYDVKM. The CDR3 length is 20 residues. In DNA form, the CDR3 reads TGTGCCAGCAGCCAATACCTCCCGGGACAGGGAATCGCCATTCAAGAGACCCAGTACTTC. As protein: CASSQYLPGQGIAIQETQYF.

The rearrangement joins TRBV28 to TRBJ1-5; 8 bases agree with TRBD1. This CDR3 is 15 amino acids long. J was trimmed by 5 bases and V by 6 bases; bases with no gene match: 9. CDR1 is MDHEN and CDR2 is SYDVKM in the germline V gene. The CDR3 sequence is CASRSPGTGHQPQHF. CDR3 in DNA: TGTGCCAGCAGAAGTCCCGGGACAGGTCATCAGCCCCAGCATTTT.

The chain combines TRBV19 with TRBJ2-7, with D possibly TRBD1 on 6 matching bases. This CDR3 has 16 amino acids. The germline V gene has CDR1 LNHDA and CDR2 SQIVND (reference sequence). Trimming pared 4 bases from V and 2 bases from J, leaving 18 bases between. The CDR3 DNA reads TGTGCCAGTAGTAGAGCTCGGACAGATCTTCCCTACGAGCAGTACTTC. As protein: CASSRARTDLPYEQYF.

This chain uses TRBV20-1 with TRBJ2-5, with D uncertain. The CDR3 has 11 residues. CDR1 DFQATT and CDR2 SNEGSKA come from the germline V gene (reference sequence). Trimming took off 6 bases at V and 2 bases at J, with 7 bases between the two ends. CDR3 protein: CSALRQETQYF. CDR3 nucleotides: TGCAGTGCGTTGCGGCAAGAGACCCAGTACTTC.

In DNA form, the CDR3 reads TGTGCCAGCTCACCACGCGGGTATTTCGATGAGCAGTTCTTC. It is translated as CASSPRGYFDEQFF. The chain carries TRBV18 and TRBJ2-1, with a possible D match to TRBD2 (5 bases). V dropped 1 base and J dropped 8 bases, with 12 bases sitting between them. The CDR3 runs 14 residues. Per germline, CDR1 KGHSH and CDR2 LQKENI.

The chain employs TRBV7-8 and TRBJ2-7; 8 bases are shared with TRBD1. V was pared by 4 bases and J by 4 bases, with 9 bases of the junction left unmatched. Looked up from germline, CDR1 is SGHVS and CDR2 is FQNEAQ. This CDR3 region has 15 residues. CDR3 in amino acids: CASSWSGGEVYEQYF. Here the CDR3 DNA reads TGTGCCAGCAGCTGGTCAGGGGGCGAGGTGTACGAGCAGTACTTC.

This rearrangement joins TRBV6-2 or TRBV6-3 to TRBJ2-5; D unresolved. The V gene lost 0 bases and the J gene lost 1 base, with 6 bases spanning the gap. This CDR3 has 14 amino acids. Per germline, CDR1 MNHEY and CDR2 SVGEGT. Written as DNA, the CDR3 is TGTGCCAGCAGTTACTCGGCAGGCCAAGAGACCCAGTACTTC. This translates into CASSYSAGQETQYF.

The chain couples TRBV6-1 to TRBJ2-1; 12 positions match TRBD2. Germline CDR1 reads MNHNS; CDR2 reads SASEGT. The CDR3 loop spans 17 amino acids. J lost 4 bases, V lost 2 bases, and 6 bases had no gene match. CDR3 coding DNA: TGTGCCAGCAGTGAAACGGTAGGGACTAGCGGGTACAATGAGCAGTTCTTC. Encoded protein: CASSETVGTSGYNEQFF.

Regarding this clone: In the same sample, other DNA sequences code for this CDR3. The chain is built from TRBV3-1 (or the pseudogene TRBV3-2) and TRBJ2-6, with 8 bases aligning to TRBD1. The V gene end was trimmed by 3 bases and the J gene end by 0 bases; junction bases not matched to a gene: 13. The germline V gene encodes CDR1 LGHDT and CDR2 YNNKEL (reference sequence). This CDR3 has 20 residues. The CDR3 is CASSHSGQGIRRSGANVLTF. The CDR3 bases are TGTGCCAGCAGCCACTCTGGACAGGGAATAAGACGCTCTGGGGCCAACGTCCTGACTTTC.

This chain links TRBV24-1 with TRBJ1-1; D not certain. CDR3 length equals 11 residues. Trimming left V 4 bases short and J 7 bases short, with 6 bases between. CDR1 KGHDR and CDR2 SFDVKD come from the germline V gene. This chain's CDR3 is CATSDRGEAFF. In nucleotides, the CDR3 is TGTGCCACCAGTGACCGGGGTGAAGCTTTCTTT.

V gene TRBV18 combines with J gene TRBJ1-1, with unresolved D. The CDR3 contains 11 residues. The germline V and J ends were trimmed by 5 bases and 4 bases, with 5 bases remaining between them. Germline CDR1 reads KGHSH; CDR2 reads LQKENI. The CDR3 DNA reads as TGTGCCAGCTCAGGGAGCACTGAAGCTTTCTTT. Encoded protein: CASSGSTEAFF.

The CDR3 loop reads CASSQRQGGAGGEQYF. CDR3 bases: TGTGCCAGCAGCCAAAGACAGGGGGGAGCTGGGGGTGAGCAGTACTTC. The rearrangement uses TRBV4-2 and TRBJ2-7; TRBD1 matches at 9 bases. CDR1 is LGHNA and CDR2 is YNFKEQ in the germline V gene. CDR3 size: 16 residues. With V trimmed by 2 bases and J by 7 bases, 12 bases remained unmatched.

This chain joins TRBV27 and TRBJ2-1; D is possibly TRBD1 (5 bases). The ends were cut back, 6 bases at V and 7 bases at J, with 7 bases in the middle. The CDR3 runs 11 residues. The germline V gene has CDR1 MNHEY and CDR2 SMNVEV (reference sequence). This CDR3 reads CASRGRNEQFF. CDR3 in DNA: TGTGCCAGCAGGGGGCGAAATGAGCAGTTCTTC.

The genes are TRBV10-1 and TRBJ1-5, with 7 nucleotides matching TRBD1. Germline CDR1 is WNHNN and CDR2 is SYGVQD (reference sequence). V gave up 2 bases and J gave up 4 bases; unmatched junction bases: 5. The CDR3 spans 15 residues. The CDR3 sequence: CASSEARGNNQPQHF. The CDR3 region has the DNA TGCGCCAGCAGTGAGGCCAGGGGGAATAATCAGCCCCAGCATTTT.

The chain uses TRBV5-1 and TRBJ2-5; 9 bases are shared with TRBD2. This CDR3 spans 16 amino acids. CDR1 and CDR2 (germline): SGHRS, YFSETQ. V lost 2 bases to trimming and J lost 3 bases; unmatched junction nucleotides: 8. Here the CDR3 reads CASSFEGPSGKETQYF. The CDR3 coding sequence is TGCGCCAGCAGCTTTGAAGGGCCTAGCGGGAAAGAGACCCAGTACTTC.

This chain links TRBV14 with TRBJ2-7; D possibly corresponds to TRBD1 (5 bases). Germline CDR1 and CDR2: SGHDN and FVKESK. CDR3 length: 13 amino acids. V gave up 4 bases and J gave up 4 bases, with 11 bases separating them. This chain's CDR3 is CASSPGHLYEQYF. CDR3 sequence (DNA): TGTGCCAGCAGCCCAGGACACCTATACGAGCAGTACTTC. The variable domain in full, with the rest retrieved from reference TRBV14 and TRBJ2-7, is EAGVTQFPSHSVIEKGQTVTLRCDPISGHDNLYWYRRVMGKEIKFLLHFVKESKQDESGMPNNRFLAERTGGTYSTLKVQPAELEDSGVYFCASSPGHLYEQYFGPGTRLTVT.

The V gene is TRBV5-1, the J gene TRBJ2-7, with 10 bases identical to TRBD2. Germline V gene lookup returns CDR1 SGHRS and CDR2 YFSETQ. The length of the CDR3 is 15 residues. V lost 1 base to trimming and J lost 4 bases; unmatched junction nucleotides: 5. The CDR3 spells CASSLHASGSYEQYF. For the CDR3, the DNA is TGCGCCAGCAGCTTGCATGCTAGCGGGAGTTACGAGCAGTACTTC.

The gene calls are TRBV20-1 and TRBJ2-5; no reliable D call. The CDR3 is made up of 11 amino acids. V was cut by 6 bases and J by 5 bases, with 10 bases left in between. CDR1 and CDR2 (germline): DFQATT, SNEGSKA (reference sequence). CDR3 protein: CSAPIVETQYF. For the CDR3, the DNA is TGCAGTGCGCCAATAGTGGAGACCCAGTACTTC.

This clone was observed once. The chain recombines TRBV12-3 or TRBV12-4 with TRBJ1-5; the D gene is possibly TRBD1 (5 bases). The V and J ends lost 8 bases and 6 bases respectively, with 11 bases between them. The CDR3 runs 12 residues. CDR3 sequence (DNA): TGTGCCAGCCAGGGCGATGGTCAGCCCCAGCATTTT. Its protein product is CASQGDGQPQHF.

The chain uses TRBV5-1 and TRBJ2-2, with 11 bases matching TRBD2. The V gene end was trimmed by 2 bases and the J gene end by 1 base; junction bases not matched to a gene: 1. The CDR3 runs 16 residues. CDR1 SGHRS and CDR2 YFSETQ come from the germline V gene. The CDR3 reads CASSLGTSGNTGELFF. The CDR3 nucleotides are TGCGCCAGCAGCTTAGGGACTAGCGGGAACACCGGGGAGCTGTTTTTT.

This sequence joins TRBV18 and TRBJ1-1, with 9 nucleotides matching TRBD1. The CDR3 has 14 amino acids. V gave up 1 base and J gave up 3 bases; unmatched junction bases: 0. CDR1 and CDR2 (germline): KGHSH, LQKENI. The CDR3 sequence is CASSPRTGDTEAFF. DNA of the CDR3: TGTGCCAGCTCACCACGGACAGGGGACACTGAAGCTTTCTTT.

The rearrangement joins TRBV5-1 to TRBJ1-1; 7 positions match TRBD1. Germline V gives CDR1 SGHRS, CDR2 YFSETQ. CDR3 size: 14 residues. Trimming at V came to 1 base and at J to 6 bases, leaving 6 bases not matched to a gene. CDR3 in DNA: TGCGCCAGCAGCTTGTCACAGGGGAGTGCTGAAGCTTTCTTT. Translating it yields CASSLSQGSAEAFF.